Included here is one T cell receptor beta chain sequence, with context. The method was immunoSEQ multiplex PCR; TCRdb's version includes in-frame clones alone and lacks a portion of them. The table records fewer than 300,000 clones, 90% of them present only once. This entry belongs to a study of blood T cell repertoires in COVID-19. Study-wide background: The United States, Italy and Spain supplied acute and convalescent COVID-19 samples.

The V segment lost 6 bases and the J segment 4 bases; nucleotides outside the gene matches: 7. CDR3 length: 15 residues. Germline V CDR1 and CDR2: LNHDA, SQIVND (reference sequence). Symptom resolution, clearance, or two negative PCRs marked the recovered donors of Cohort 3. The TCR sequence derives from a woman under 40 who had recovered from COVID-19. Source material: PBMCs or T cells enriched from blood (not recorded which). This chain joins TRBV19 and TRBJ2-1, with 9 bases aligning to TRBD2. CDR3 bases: TGTGCCAGTAGGGCGCGGCTAGCGGGGTACAATGAGCAGTTCTTC. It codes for CASRARLAGYNEQFF.